The rows below give T cell receptor beta chains drawn from one sample of a study of shared clonotypes between healthy human individuals. TCRdb's copy holds only in-frame clones and misses some; the assay was immunoSEQ multiplex PCR. The table records about 330,000 clones, roughly 87% of them present only once. Sequencing was carried out using memory CD8+ T cells sorted from blood. The receptors stem from a man aged 18 to 35 in good health. CDR3s include the opening cysteine and the closing phenylalanine or tryptophan. D genes are given only for firm matches. Clone size is shown for a subset of rows, as once, few, many or a class of expanded clone.

TRBJ2-3 TRBD2 TRBV4-3 . CASSQVLAGVFTDTQYF TGCGCCAGCAGCCAGGTACTAGCGGGAGTTTTCACAGATACGCAGTATTTT
TRBJ2-7 . TRBV7-9 . CASSLVAGGYSYEQYF TGTGCCAGCAGCTTAGTGGCTGGGGGGTACTCCTACGAGCAGTACTTC
TRBJ1-3 . TRBV7-9 . CASIQGSANTIYF TGTGCCAGCATCCAGGGCAGTGCAAACACCATATATTTT
TRBJ1-2 . TRBV7-9 . CASSLDETGSPPNYGYTF TGTGCCAGCAGCTTAGATGAGACAGGAAGCCCACCCAACTATGGCTACACCTTC
TRBJ2-7 TRBD1 TRBV4-1 . CASSLPGQSYEQYF TGCGCCAGCAGTCTACCGGGACAGTCCTACGAGCAGTACTTC
TRBJ2-2 . TRBV28 . CASSRVATGELFF TGTGCCAGCAGCAGGGTGGCCACCGGGGAGCTGTTTTTT
TRBJ2-5 TRBD2 TRBV5-1 many CASSPGLAGDSYQETQYF TGCGCCAGCAGTCCCGGGCTAGCGGGAGACTCGTACCAAGAGACCCAGTACTTC
TRBJ1-1 . TRBV6-5 . CASGDSYTEAFF TGTGCCAGCGGTGACAGCTACACTGAAGCTTTCTTT
TRBJ2-1 TRBD2 TRBV27 . CASSLSSGGSYNEQFF TGTGCCAGCAGTTTATCTAGCGGGGGTTCCTACAATGAGCAGTTCTTC
TRBJ2-6 . TRBV4-1 . CASSQVRDGADVLTF TGCGCCAGCAGCCAAGTCCGGGACGGAGCTGACGTCCTGACTTTC
TRBJ2-7 . TRBV7-2 . CASSLNPAYEQYF TGTGCCAGCAGCTTAAACCCGGCCTACGAGCAGTACTTC
TRBJ2-7 . TRBV2 . CATRGAYEQYF TGTGCCACGAGAGGGGCCTACGAGCAGTACTTC
TRBJ2-7 TRBD2 TRBV4-1 . CASSPWTSGSVTYEQYF TGCGCCAGCAGCCCCTGGACTAGCGGGAGTGTAACCTACGAGCAGTACTTC
TRBJ2-7 TRBD1 TRBV5-1 . CASSWDRNEQYF TGCGCCAGCAGCTGGGACAGGAACGAGCAGTACTTC
TRBJ2-1 . TRBV7-6 . CASSLDKPRLAGEQFF TGTGCCAGCAGCTTAGATAAGCCCCGATTGGCGGGGGAGCAGTTCTTC